This T cell receptor beta chain was sequenced in a study of metastatic and nonmetastatic thyroid tumors. Study-level information: Repertoires were compared across blood and tumor or nodule tissue from malignant and benign thyroid patients.

All patients were untreated before thyroid surgery. The J segment lost 6 bases and the V segment lost 6 bases, leaving 13 bases of the junction unmatched. In germline, CDR1 is MNHNS, CDR2 SASEGT. The CDR3 spans 15 residues. This clone was seen a handful of times. Its antigen is as yet unknown. TCRdb reanalyzed the PCR reads with MiXCR. The sample contains around 14,000 clones, approximately 3.8% of which appear only once. Findings and caveats of the study: The study reportedly found significantly higher TCR beta diversity in malignant thyroid tumors than benign nodules, in blood and tumor.

This TCR was recovered from a female donor with papillary thyroid cancer or a benign thyroid nodule (not recorded which). Some clones in this sample may be carry-over from other donors' samples. V and J are TRBV6-1 and TRBJ2-7; the match to TRBD2 covers 8 bases. The sequenced material came from tumor tissue. The CDR3 is CASRSQAGEAGEQYF. In nucleotides, the CDR3 is TGTGCCAGCAGATCCCAAGCGGGGGAAGCTGGCGAGCAGTACTTC.